This T cell receptor (beta chain) appears in the sequencing data of a study of OX40 agonist ivuxolimab in advanced cancers. For the study at large: It was permissible to have had prior anti-PD-1, anti-PD-L1 or anti-CTLA-4 therapy, and around 43% had some. Three dose-escalation patients had partial responses: one with hepatocellular carcinoma and two with cutaneous melanoma.

For this clone: Its antigen is as yet unknown.

Study conclusions and caveats: CD4+ and CD8+ T cells in blood underwent clonal expansion by week 6 at 0.1 to 3.0 mg/kg.

TCRdb's copy holds only in-frame clones and misses some; the assay was immunoSEQ multiplex PCR. Of around 46,000 clones listed, 70% to 80% are singletons. The CDR3 extends over 18 amino acids. Sequenced here: CD4+ or CD8+ T cells sorted from blood, sampled in a trial of the OX40 agonist ivuxolimab. V gene TRBV12-1 combines with J gene TRBJ2-1; the table's TRBD2 call for D was not verified on the DNA. TRBV12-1 is shown as a pseudogene. This receptor was taken from an adult with an advanced solid tumor such as melanoma, head and neck, liver or kidney cancer. Here the CDR3 DNA reads TGTGCCAGCAGCTATGCGGCAGGTCTAGCGGACTCCTACAATGAGCAGTTCTTC. Residues: CASSYAAGLADSYNEQFF.